These 17 T cell receptor beta chains were all obtained from the same sample, sequenced in a study of blood T cell repertoires in COVID-19. Sequencing was performed with immunoSEQ multiplex PCR; in TCRdb, only in-frame clones are kept and a portion is missing. The table records hundreds of thousands of clones, 65% to 90% of them present only once. Specimen: peripheral blood. The receptors here all came from a man in his fifties with COVID-19, enrolled during active disease.

The chain joins TRBV5-1 to TRBJ2-3; D gene unclear. The CDR3 spans 15 residues. Germline V gene data show CDR1 as SGHRS and CDR2 as YFSETQ. Trimming pared 0 bases from V and 2 bases from J, leaving 10 bases between. The CDR3, as DNA: TGCGCCAGCAGCTTGGACGCAGGCGTCACAGATACGCAGTATTTT. Its translation is CASSLDAGVTDTQYF. Looking up the rest from reference TRBV5-1 and TRBJ2-3 gives the full variable domain: KAGVTQTPRYLIKTRGQQVTLSCSPISGHRSVSWYQQTPGQGLQFLFEYFSETQRNKGNFPGRFSGRQFSNSRSEMNVSTLELGDSALYLCASSLDAGVTDTQYFGPGTRLTVL.

This chain joins TRBV4-3 and TRBJ2-7, with D tentatively TRBD2 (6 bases). Per germline, CDR1 LGHNA and CDR2 YSLEER. V was clipped by 0 bases and J by 2 bases, with 14 bases between them. CDR3 length equals 16 residues. The chain's CDR3 is CASSQDYGGTPYEQYF. CDR3 bases: TGCGCCAGCAGCCAAGATTATGGGGGGACCCCCTACGAGCAGTACTTC.

Comments on this clone: At one end the junction does not follow the germline gene, possibly because of a read error. The rearrangement joins TRBV19 to TRBJ2-5; the match to TRBD2 covers 7 bases. This CDR3 is built from 14 residues. The germline V gene has CDR1 LNHDA and CDR2 SQIVND (reference sequence). The CDR3 nucleotides are TGTGCCAGTAGTATATCCAGGGAGGGAGAGACCCGGTACTTC. Protein sequence: CASSISREGETRYF.

The chain uses TRBV6-5 and TRBJ2-1; 10 bases match TRBD1. The ends lost 2 bases at V and 7 bases at J; junction bases unmatched: 8. The germline CDR1 and CDR2 sequences are MNHEY and SVGAGI. CDR3 length: 16 amino acids. The CDR3 spells CASSYLGTGDQNEQFF. The CDR3 DNA sequence: TGTGCCAGCAGTTACCTCGGGACAGGGGACCAGAATGAGCAGTTCTTC.

The chain uses TRBV2 and TRBJ2-7; possibly TRBD1 for D (5 bases). Per germline, CDR1 SNHLY and CDR2 FYNNEI. The CDR3 consists of 12 residues. V was clipped by 6 bases and J by 6 bases, with 12 bases between them. CDR3 region: CASRQGTGEQYF. For the CDR3, the DNA is TGTGCCAGCAGGCAGGGTACGGGCGAGCAGTACTTC. The full variable domain, with the rest looked up from reference TRBV2 and TRBJ2-7, is EPEVTQTPSHQVTQMGQEVILRCVPISNHLYFYWYRQILGQKVEFLVSFYNNEISEKSEIFDDQFSVERPDGSNFTLKIRSTKLEDSAMYFCASRQGTGEQYFGPGTRLTVT.

The chain employs TRBV11-2 and TRBJ2-5; possibly TRBD2 for D (7 bases). Germline loops: CDR1 SGHAT, CDR2 FQNNGV. Trimming removed 5 bases at V and 1 base at J, with 11 bases between. The CDR3 contains 14 residues. The DNA of the CDR3 is TGTGCCAGCAGCAGGGGGGGCCCCCAAGAGACCCAGTACTTC. Its protein product is CASSRGGPQETQYF.

This CDR3 reads CASSEAQGRGREKLFF. CDR3 nucleotides: TGTGCCAGCAGTGAAGCGCAAGGCAGGGGGCGGGAAAAACTGTTTTTT. J is TRBJ1-4 and V is TRBV2, with 8 nucleotides matching TRBD1. V lost 0 bases to trimming and J lost 8 bases; unmatched junction nucleotides: 8. The CDR3 has 16 amino acids. The V gene's germline CDR1 is SNHLY and CDR2 FYNNEI.

CDR3: CASSLAGRGFSGANVLTF. The CDR3 bases are TGTGCCAGCAGCTTGGCCGGGAGAGGGTTTTCTGGGGCCAACGTCCTGACTTTC. The V gene is TRBV5-6, the J gene TRBJ2-6; D possibly corresponds to TRBD2 (6 bases). Germline CDR1 and CDR2: SGHDT and YYEEEE. The V gene lost 0 bases and the J gene lost 1 base, with 14 bases spanning the gap. The CDR3 is 18 residues long.

This clone showed up just a few times. The chain links TRBV6-4 to TRBJ1-1, with TRBD1 matching over 9 bases. J lost 1 base, V lost 7 bases, and 10 bases had no gene match. The germline V gene encodes CDR1 MRHNA and CDR2 SNTAGT. The CDR3 length is 16 residues. In DNA form, the CDR3 reads TGTGCCAGCACGGTCCCGGGACAGGGTAGGAACACTGAAGCTTTCTTT. It encodes CASTVPGQGRNTEAFF.

The chain is built from TRBV11-2 and TRBJ1-2; D may be TRBD1 (5 bases). This CDR3 is built from 15 residues. The germline V gene has CDR1 SGHAT and CDR2 FQNNGV. The V end lost 3 bases, the J end lost 0 bases, and 11 bases lay between the germline ends. The CDR3 loop reads CASSFDSGTNYGYTF. The DNA for the CDR3 is TGTGCCAGCAGCTTTGATTCAGGGACTAACTATGGCTACACCTTC.

The gene calls are TRBV21-1 and TRBJ2-1; TRBD2, as called in the table, went unchecked against the DNA. TRBV21-1 is deemed a pseudogene. There are 14 residues in the CDR3. The CDR3 DNA is TGTGCCAGCAGCCGGCGGACTAGTCATGGTGAGCAGTTCTTC. It is translated as CASSRRTSHGEQFF.

This clone was detected only a few times. The chain employs TRBV5-5 and TRBJ1-2; 7 nucleotides match TRBD1. Looked up from germline, CDR1 is SGHKS and CDR2 is YYEKEE (reference sequence). Losses at the gene ends were 3 bases for V and 5 bases for J; bases not matched to a gene: 10. The CDR3 contains 15 residues. The CDR3 sequence is CASSSTGTVSYGYTF. The DNA for the CDR3 is TGTGCCAGCAGCTCAACCGGGACAGTCTCTTATGGCTACACCTTC.

The CDR3 nucleotides are TGTGCCAGCAGCCCGGGACAGGGTGTTGTCGAGCAGTACTTC. This gives the protein CASSPGQGVVEQYF. The rearrangement links TRBV14 to TRBJ2-7; TRBD1 matches 9 bases. CDR1 SGHDN and CDR2 FVKESK come from the germline V gene. There are 14 residues in the CDR3. V lost 4 bases and J lost 6; bases outside the gene matches: 7.

The J gene is TRBJ2-3, the V gene TRBV7-9; 8 bases line up with TRBD2. The junction had 1 base not matched to a gene; V was cut back by 1 base and J by 4 bases. CDR3 size: 14 residues. Germline assignment: CDR1 SEHNR and CDR2 FQNEAQ (reference sequence). The CDR3 reads CASSLVSGADTQYF. CDR3 nucleotides: TGTGCCAGCAGCTTAGTTAGCGGGGCAGATACGCAGTATTTT.

This chain uses TRBV19 with TRBJ2-1; maybe TRBD2 (6 bases). Germline CDR1 and CDR2: LNHDA and SQIVND (reference sequence). Between the trimmed V and J ends, which lost 1 base and 10 bases, there was a span of 14 bases. The CDR3 loop spans 14 amino acids. CDR3 nucleotides: TGTGCCAGTAGTATAGGAGGGACTGGGGGGGAGCAGTTCTTC. Translation gives CASSIGGTGGEQFF.

This clone was seen only once. This chain joins TRBV18 and TRBJ2-7; TRBD1 matches 10 bases. The CDR3 length is 16 residues. Per the germline V gene, CDR1 is KGHSH and CDR2 is LQKENI. The ends lost 2 bases at V and 2 bases at J; junction bases unmatched: 6. The CDR3 DNA is TGTGCCAGCTCACCATTCCGGGACAGGGGCCCCTACGAGCAGTACTTC. Translation: CASSPFRDRGPYEQYF.

J is TRBJ2-7 and V is TRBV19, with D possibly TRBD1 on 5 matching bases. Germline lookup yields CDR1 LNHDA and CDR2 SQIVND (reference sequence). CDR3 length equals 13 residues. Trimming removed 1 base at V and 6 bases at J, with 10 bases between. The CDR3 DNA reads TGTGCCAGTAGTATAGGCGCCCAGGGCGAGCAGTACTTC. Residues: CASSIGAQGEQYF.